Presented here are 17 T cell receptor beta chains from one specimen sequenced in a study of blood T cell repertoires in COVID-19. TCRdb's table, derived via immunoSEQ multiplex PCR, lists solely in-frame clones and lacks some. The data show around 19,000 clones, with 80% to 95% seen just once and 6% to 8% held by the top ten. The specimen sequenced was peripheral blood. The receptors come from a man between 65 and 85 years old with active COVID-19.

CDR3 loop: CASTPPGGGNSPLHF. The CDR3 DNA follows: TGTGCCAGCACCCCCCCGGGGGGAGGAAATTCACCCCTCCACTTT. This sequence joins TRBV28 and TRBJ1-6; a possible D gene is TRBD1 (5 bases). V was trimmed by 7 bases and J by 7 bases, leaving 17 bases between them. CDR1 and CDR2 (germline): MDHEN, SYDVKM. The CDR3 is 15 amino acids.

The genes are TRBV3-1 (or the pseudogene TRBV3-2) and TRBJ1-2, with a weak D call TRBD1 (6 bases). The CDR3 runs to 16 residues. V gave up 4 bases and J gave up 4 bases, with 19 bases separating them. The V gene's germline CDR1 is LGHDT and CDR2 YNNKEL (reference sequence). The CDR3 nucleotides read TGTGCCAGCAGCCCCAGATACAGGGACTACTCCTATGGCTACACCTTC. This translates into CASSPRYRDYSYGYTF.

The rearrangement uses TRBV27 and TRBJ1-1; possibly TRBD1 for D (5 bases). V gave up 3 bases and J gave up 0 bases, with 17 bases separating them. The CDR3 has 17 residues. The germline CDR1 and CDR2 sequences are MNHEY and SMNVEV (reference sequence). CDR3 sequence (DNA): TGTGCCAGCAGTTTGGGGACGGGAGGCATGATGAACACTGAAGCTTTCTTT. This codes for CASSLGTGGMMNTEAFF.

The chain couples TRBV12-3 or TRBV12-4 to TRBJ1-2, with 10 bases fitting TRBD1. V shed 6 bases and J 6 bases; nucleotides not matched to a gene: 4. The CDR3 totals 13 residues. CDR3 residues: CASRTGGGHGYTF. The CDR3 nucleotides read TGTGCCAGCAGGACAGGGGGCGGTCATGGCTACACCTTC.

The sample holds one count of this clone. This chain links TRBV20-1 with TRBJ2-7, with TRBD2 identical over 9 bases. The CDR3 is made up of 13 amino acids. Germline V gene sequence: CDR1 DFQATT, CDR2 SNEGSKA (reference sequence). Trimming removed 3 bases from V and 4 bases from J; junction bases left unmatched: 4. The CDR3 region has the DNA TGCAGTGCTAGTACTAGCGGGCCTTACGAGCAGTACTTC. Translation gives CSASTSGPYEQYF.

The chain combines TRBV13 with TRBJ2-5; D not certain. Trimming stripped 4 bases from V and 7 bases from J, with 19 bases between. CDR3 length: 15 amino acids. Germline values: CDR1 PRHDT, CDR2 FYEKMQ (reference sequence). The CDR3 loop reads CASSSGTVELGTQYF. The CDR3 region has the DNA TGTGCCAGCAGCTCCGGAACTGTGGAGCTAGGGACCCAGTACTTC.

The chain has TRBV6-2 or TRBV6-3 and TRBJ1-2; 10 bases are shared with TRBD1. Germline CDR1 reads MNHEY; CDR2 reads SVGEGT. The CDR3 runs 15 residues. V gave up 0 bases and J gave up 4 bases; unmatched junction bases: 2. The CDR3 loop reads CASSYSRDRGYGYTF. In DNA form, the CDR3 reads TGTGCCAGCAGTTACTCGAGGGACAGGGGCTATGGCTACACCTTC.

In DNA form, the CDR3 reads TGCAGTGCTAGTCATGGGGGGTACACCGGGGAGCTGTTTTTT. Residues: CSASHGGYTGELFF. The rearrangement links TRBV20-1 to TRBJ2-2; maybe TRBD2 (6 bases). This CDR3 comprises 14 residues. Trimming removed 3 bases at V and 3 bases at J, with 11 bases between. The germline CDR1 and CDR2 sequences are DFQATT and SNEGSKA (reference sequence).

The chain links TRBV5-4 to TRBJ1-1; tentatively, D is TRBD1 (6 bases). The germline V gene has CDR1 SGHNT and CDR2 YYREEE (reference sequence). The CDR3 is 12 residues long. Trimming cost V 4 bases and J 5 bases, with 9 bases left between them. DNA for the CDR3: TGTGCCAGCAGCACAGGGAGAACTGAAGCTTTCTTT. Amino acids: CASSTGRTEAFF. Full variable domain (missing parts from reference TRBV5-4 and TRBJ1-1): ETGVTQSPTHLIKTRGQQVTLRCSSQSGHNTVSWYQQALGQGPQFIFQYYREEENGRGNFPPRFSGLQFPNYSSELNVNALELDDSALYLCASSTGRTEAFFGQGTRLTVV.

V and J are TRBV6-5 and TRBJ2-1; weak D call: TRBD1 (6 bases). This CDR3 has 14 amino acids. The V gene lost 6 bases and the J gene lost 3 bases, with 12 bases spanning the gap. The V gene's germline CDR1 is MNHEY and CDR2 SVGAGI. The chain's CDR3 is CASRREGGYNEQFF. In DNA form, the CDR3 reads TGTGCCAGCAGGAGAGAAGGGGGCTACAATGAGCAGTTCTTC.

The chain combines TRBV29-1 with TRBJ1-1; 10 bases map to TRBD1. This CDR3 contains 13 residues. Trimming removed 6 bases from V and 2 bases from J; junction bases left unmatched: 3. From germline, CDR1 is SQVTM and CDR2 ANQGSEA. Here the CDR3 DNA reads TGCAGCGTCGGACAGGGGGTCAACACTGAAGCTTTCTTT. This gives the protein CSVGQGVNTEAFF.

The V gene is TRBV9, the J gene TRBJ1-1; D unresolved. The CDR3 spans 13 residues. The germline V gene has CDR1 SGDLS and CDR2 YYNGEE. The V gene lost 1 base and the J gene lost 0 bases, with 4 bases spanning the gap. CDR3 loop: CASSVTMNTEAFF. The CDR3 DNA reads as TGTGCCAGCAGCGTAACTATGAACACTGAAGCTTTCTTT.

The chain joins TRBV2 to TRBJ2-1, with 9 bases identical to TRBD2. Germline CDR1 reads SNHLY; CDR2 reads FYNNEI. The V and J ends lost 6 bases and 6 bases, in that order; junction bases with no gene match: 9. There are 15 residues in the CDR3. CDR3 protein: CASSPTSGDINEQFF. In DNA, the CDR3 is TGTGCCAGCAGCCCGACTAGCGGAGACATCAATGAGCAGTTCTTC.

The chain combines TRBV24-1 with TRBJ2-3; D gene ambiguous. The ends were cut back, 4 bases at V and 3 bases at J, with 10 bases in the middle. This CDR3 contains 14 residues. The germline V gene has CDR1 KGHDR and CDR2 SFDVKD. CDR3 loop: CATSDPTETDTQYF. The CDR3 DNA sequence: TGTGCCACCAGTGACCCTACCGAAACAGATACGCAGTATTTT.

The chain uses TRBV12-2 and TRBJ2-7; the table's D call TRBD1 went unverified against the DNA. TRBV12-2 is annotated as a pseudogene. The CDR3 totals 16 residues. The CDR3 region has the DNA TGTGCAAGTCGCAGGGCGGGGGTACAGGGGGACTACGAGCAGTACTTC. It encodes CASRRAGVQGDYEQYF.

The chain uses TRBV7-2 and TRBJ2-5, with 10 bases identical to TRBD2. Trimming at V came to 5 bases and at J to 0 bases, leaving 6 bases not matched to a gene. Germline V CDR1 and CDR2: SGHTA, FQGNSA. The CDR3 contains 16 residues. The CDR3 DNA reads as TGTGCCAGCAGCCGCACTAGCGGGGCGTACCAAGAGACCCAGTACTTC. It encodes CASSRTSGAYQETQYF. Filled out from reference TRBV7-2 and TRBJ2-5, the complete variable domain reads GAGVSQSPSNKVTEKGKDVELRCDPISGHTALYWYRQSLGQGLEFLIYFQGNSAPDKSGLPSDRFSAERTGGSVSTLTIQRTQQEDSAVYLCASSRTSGAYQETQYFGPGTRLLVL.

The chain carries TRBV29-1 and TRBJ2-5; 8 bases are shared with TRBD1. The CDR3 has 13 amino acids. Germline assignment: CDR1 SQVTM and CDR2 ANQGSEA. Trimming at V came to 4 bases and at J to 4 bases, leaving 5 bases not matched to a gene. The CDR3 loop is CSVVGQGGETQYF. In nucleotides, the CDR3 is TGCAGCGTTGTCGGACAGGGAGGAGAGACCCAGTACTTC.